One and the same sample provided the 5 T cell receptor beta chains below, sequenced in a study of cytomegalovirus exposure and HLA in healthy donors. The PCR ran on 60 Vbeta and 13 Jbeta primers. TCRdb's table, derived via immunoSEQ multiplex PCR, lists solely in-frame clones and lacks some. The sample carries about 130,000 clones, 80% recorded once. Sequencing used PBMCs. These receptors were collected from a man under 40 in good health and CMV-seronegative.

The rearrangement joins TRBV9 to TRBJ2-3; D not resolved. Germline V CDR1 and CDR2: SGDLS, YYNGEE. The CDR3 spans 14 residues. Between the trimmed V and J ends, which lost 0 bases and 2 bases, there was a span of 7 bases. DNA of the CDR3: TGTGCCAGCAGCGTAGTTCCTGTCACAGATACGCAGTATTTT. Its protein product is CASSVVPVTDTQYF. Using reference TRBV9 and TRBJ2-3 for the parts outside the CDR3, the full variable domain is DSGVTQTPKHLITATGQRVTLRCSPRSGDLSVYWYQQSLDQGLQFLIQYYNGEERAKGNILERFSAQQFPDLHSELNLSSLELGDSALYFCASSVVPVTDTQYFGPGTRLTVL.

This chain links TRBV6-5 with TRBJ2-7, with TRBD1 identical over 12 bases. Germline V gives CDR1 MNHEY, CDR2 SVGAGI. The ends lost 8 bases at V and 6 bases at J; junction bases unmatched: 11. The CDR3 consists of 15 residues. The CDR3 sequence is CASRTVGQGASEQYF. Here the CDR3 DNA reads TGTGCCAGCCGTACGGTGGGACAGGGGGCGTCCGAGCAGTACTTC.

This chain joins TRBV28 and TRBJ2-1, with 11 bases identical to TRBD2. Germline CDR1 MDHEN, CDR2 SYDVKM. The CDR3 length is 16 residues. Trimming at V came to 5 bases and at J to 8 bases, leaving 11 bases not matched to a gene. CDR3 nucleotide sequence: TGTGCCAGCAGTCAAATCCTTCTAGCGGGAGGCCATGAGCAGTTCTTC. This encodes CASSQILLAGGHEQFF.

This chain joins TRBV19 and TRBJ1-4, with TRBD1 matching over 9 bases. V dropped 5 bases and J dropped 5; count of bases not matched to a gene: 3. CDR1 LNHDA and CDR2 SQIVND come from the germline V gene (reference sequence). The CDR3 is made up of 14 amino acids. CDR3 DNA: TGTGCCAGTAGTCCCGACAGGGGGAATGAAAAACTGTTTTTT. This gives the protein CASSPDRGNEKLFF.

With regard to this clone: Other DNA sequences of this sample code for an identical CDR3. The V gene is TRBV9, the J gene TRBJ2-2; D remains ambiguous. Per germline, CDR1 SGDLS and CDR2 YYNGEE. The length of the CDR3 is 13 residues. V was clipped by 4 bases and J by 4 bases, with 8 bases between them. The CDR3 DNA sequence: TGTGCCAGCAGCTCTTTCGTCACCGGGGAGCTGTTTTTT. The encoded protein is CASSSFVTGELFF. The full variable domain, in which reference TRBV9 and TRBJ2-2 provide the parts outside the CDR3, is DSGVTQTPKHLITATGQRVTLRCSPRSGDLSVYWYQQSLDQGLQFLIQYYNGEERAKGNILERFSAQQFPDLHSELNLSSLELGDSALYFCASSSFVTGELFFGEGSRLTVL.